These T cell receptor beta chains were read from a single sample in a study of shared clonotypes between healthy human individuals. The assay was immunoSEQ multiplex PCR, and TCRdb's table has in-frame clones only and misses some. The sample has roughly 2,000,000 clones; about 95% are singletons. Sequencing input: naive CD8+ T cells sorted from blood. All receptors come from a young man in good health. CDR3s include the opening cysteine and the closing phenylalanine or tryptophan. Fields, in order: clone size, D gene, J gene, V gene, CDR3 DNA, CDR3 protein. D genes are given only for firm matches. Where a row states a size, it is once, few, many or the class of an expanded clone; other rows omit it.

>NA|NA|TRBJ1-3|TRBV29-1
TGCAGCGTTGAGCTGATAGGGCCCACTTCTGGAAACACCATATATTTT
CSVELIGPTSGNTIYF
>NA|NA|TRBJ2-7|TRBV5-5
TGTGCCAGCAGCTTGTCATCAAGCTCCTACGAGCAGTACTTC
CASSLSSSSYEQYF
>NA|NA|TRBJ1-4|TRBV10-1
TGCGCCGGAATAGTGGCTAATGAAAAACTGTTTTTT
CAGIVANEKLFF
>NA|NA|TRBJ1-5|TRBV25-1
TGTGCCAGCAGTGGGACCCTCACAGGGAATAGCAATCAGCCCCAGCATTTT
CASSGTLTGNSNQPQHF
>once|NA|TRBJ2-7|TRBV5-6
TGTGCCAGCAGCTGGGCCCAAGAGCAGTACTTC
CASSWAQEQYF
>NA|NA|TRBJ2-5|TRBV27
TGTGCCAGCGGGTTTATGGACCAGTACTTC
CASGFMDQYF
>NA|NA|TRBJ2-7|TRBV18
TGTGCCAGCTCATCCCTGACTGATACCTACGAGCAGTACTTC
CASSSLTDTYEQYF
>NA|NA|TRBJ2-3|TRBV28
TGTGCCAGCAGTTTCGGGGTGGTAGCGAGTACAGATACGCAGTATTTT
CASSFGVVASTDTQYF
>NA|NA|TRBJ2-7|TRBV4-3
TGCGCCAGCAGCCAAGAGAGAGGGGAAAACAGACTCCTCTACGAGCAGTACTTC
CASSQERGENRLLYEQYF
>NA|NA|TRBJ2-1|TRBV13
TGTGCCAGCAGCGAGGGTCTCAGCTCCTACAATGAGCAGTTCTTC
CASSEGLSSYNEQFF
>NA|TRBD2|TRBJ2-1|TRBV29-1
TGCAGCGTGCGGATAGCGGGAGGATACAATGAGCAGTTCTTC
CSVRIAGGYNEQFF
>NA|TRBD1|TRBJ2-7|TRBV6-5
TGTGCCAGCAGTTTGGGACAGGGCCCCTACGAGCAGTACTTC
CASSLGQGPYEQYF
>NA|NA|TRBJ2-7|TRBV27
TGTGCCAGCAGTCCCCGCGACACGGTCTACGAGCAGTACTTC
CASSPRDTVYEQYF
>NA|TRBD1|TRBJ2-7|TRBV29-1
TGCAGCGTAAGGACAGGTACCTCCTACGAGCAGTACTTC
CSVRTGTSYEQYF
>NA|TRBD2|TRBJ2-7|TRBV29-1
TGCAGCGTTGAAAGCACCGGGACTAGCGGGTACGAGCAGTACTTC
CSVESTGTSGYEQYF
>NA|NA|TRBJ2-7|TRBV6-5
TGTGCCAGCAGTTACTTCCCTTCCTACGAGCAGTACTTC
CASSYFPSYEQYF
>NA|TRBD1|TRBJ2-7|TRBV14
TGTGCCAGCAGCCTCTCCGGGACAGGCCCCTACGAGCAGTACTTC
CASSLSGTGPYEQYF
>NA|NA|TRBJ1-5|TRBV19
TGTGCCAGTAGTATAGATCGGACGCCTCCGAATCAGCCCCAGCATTTT
CASSIDRTPPNQPQHF
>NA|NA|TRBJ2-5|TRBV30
TGTGCCTGGACTGGGGGCGAAGAGACCCAGTACTTC
CAWTGGEETQYF
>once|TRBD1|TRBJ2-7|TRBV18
TGTGCCAGCTCAGACAGGGATTCCTACGAGCAGTACTTC
CASSDRDSYEQYF
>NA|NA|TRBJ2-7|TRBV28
TGTGCCAGCAGCCCCAGTCCGGGAACCTACGAGCAGTACTTC
CASSPSPGTYEQYF
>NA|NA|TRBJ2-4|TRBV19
TGTGCCACCGTCGGAGCGAACATTCAGTACTTC
CATVGANIQYF
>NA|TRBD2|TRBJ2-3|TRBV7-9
TGTGCCAGCAGCTCCGGGACTAGCGGTACAGATACGCAGTATTTT
CASSSGTSGTDTQYF
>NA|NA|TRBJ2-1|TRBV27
TGTGCCAGCCGAAGGATCCAGGGGTGGCAGGATGAGCAGTTCTTC
CASRRIQGWQDEQFF
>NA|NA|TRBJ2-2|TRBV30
TGTGCCTGGAGTATCGGTGCCGGGAACACCGGGGAGCTGTTTTTT
CAWSIGAGNTGELFF
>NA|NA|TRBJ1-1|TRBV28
TGTGCCAGCAGTTTATGGGGCGTTGAAGCTTTCTTT
CASSLWGVEAFF
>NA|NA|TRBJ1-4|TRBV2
TGTGCCAGCAGTGTGGGCCGGGGATGGGATAATGAAAAACTGTTTTTT
CASSVGRGWDNEKLFF
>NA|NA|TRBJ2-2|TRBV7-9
TGTGCCAGCAGCTTAGGCCAGAACACCGGGGAGCTGTTTTTT
CASSLGQNTGELFF
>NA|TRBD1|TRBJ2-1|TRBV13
TGTGCCAGCAGCTACGGGACAGGTATCAATGAGCAGTTCTTC
CASSYGTGINEQFF
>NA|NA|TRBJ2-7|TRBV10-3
TGTGCCATCAGTGAGCCGGGTCACTCCTACGAGCAGTACTTC
CAISEPGHSYEQYF
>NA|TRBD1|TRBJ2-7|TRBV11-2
TGTGCCAGCACAGGGGGTTTCGACGAGCAGTACTTC
CASTGGFDEQYF
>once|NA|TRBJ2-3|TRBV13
TGTGCCAGCAGCTCTCGGGACCCATTCACAGATACGCAGTATTTT
CASSSRDPFTDTQYF